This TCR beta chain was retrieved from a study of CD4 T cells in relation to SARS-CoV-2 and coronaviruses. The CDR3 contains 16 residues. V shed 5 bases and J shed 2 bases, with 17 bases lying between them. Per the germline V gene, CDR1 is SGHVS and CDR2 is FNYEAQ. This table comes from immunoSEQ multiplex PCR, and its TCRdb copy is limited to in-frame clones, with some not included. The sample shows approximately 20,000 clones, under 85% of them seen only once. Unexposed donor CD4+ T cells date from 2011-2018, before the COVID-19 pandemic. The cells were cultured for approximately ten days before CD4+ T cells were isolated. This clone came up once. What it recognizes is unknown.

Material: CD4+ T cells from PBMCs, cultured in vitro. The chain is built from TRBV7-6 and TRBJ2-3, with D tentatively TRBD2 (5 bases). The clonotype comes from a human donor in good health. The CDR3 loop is CASSASVRGATDTQYF. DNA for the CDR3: TGTGCCAGCAGCGCCAGTGTCCGGGGAGCCACAGATACGCAGTATTTT.